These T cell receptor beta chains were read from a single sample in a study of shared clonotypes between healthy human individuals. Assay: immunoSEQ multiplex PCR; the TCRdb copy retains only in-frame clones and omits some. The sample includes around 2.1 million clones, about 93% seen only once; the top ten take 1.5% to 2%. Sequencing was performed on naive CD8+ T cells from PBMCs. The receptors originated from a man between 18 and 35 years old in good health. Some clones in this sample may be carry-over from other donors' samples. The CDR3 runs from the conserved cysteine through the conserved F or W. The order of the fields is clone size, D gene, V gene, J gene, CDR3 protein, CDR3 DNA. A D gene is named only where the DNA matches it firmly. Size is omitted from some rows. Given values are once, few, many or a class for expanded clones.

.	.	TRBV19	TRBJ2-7	CASRVRGPGIHEQYF	TGTGCCAGTAGGGTTCGGGGCCCAGGCATCCACGAGCAGTACTTC
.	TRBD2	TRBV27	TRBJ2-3	CASSRGGGTDTQYF	TGTGCCAGCAGCCGGGGGGGAGGTACAGATACGCAGTATTTT
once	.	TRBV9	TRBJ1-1	CASSAQTGNTEAFF	TGTGCCAGCAGCGCCCAGACAGGGAACACTGAAGCTTTCTTT
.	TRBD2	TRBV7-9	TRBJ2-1	CASSPPGLVVTRGFNEQFF	TGTGCCAGCAGCCCACCTGGACTAGTCGTAACAAGAGGTTTCAATGAGCAGTTCTTC
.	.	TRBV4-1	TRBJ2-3	CASSQDPTLRTDTQYF	TGCGCCAGCAGCCAAGATCCTACTCTTCGCACAGATACGCAGTATTTT
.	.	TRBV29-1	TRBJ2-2	CSFEVPNTGELFF	TGCAGCTTTGAGGTCCCGAACACCGGGGAGCTGTTTTTT
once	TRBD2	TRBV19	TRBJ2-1	CASIGTSGSLNEQFF	TGTGCCAGTATCGGGACTAGCGGGAGTTTGAATGAGCAGTTCTTC
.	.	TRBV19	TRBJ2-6	CASSGRTGANVLTF	TGTGCCAGTAGCGGCCGAACTGGGGCCAACGTCCTGACTTTC
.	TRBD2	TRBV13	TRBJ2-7	CASSWGTSGNYEQYF	TGTGCCAGCAGCTGGGGGACTAGCGGGAACTACGAGCAGTACTTC
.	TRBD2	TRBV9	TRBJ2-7	CASSVGAGAPYEQYF	TGTGCCAGCAGCGTAGGTGCGGGAGCCCCCTACGAGCAGTACTTC
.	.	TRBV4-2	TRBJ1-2	CASSQEGVGNGYTF	TGTGCCAGCAGCCAAGAAGGGGTAGGGAATGGCTACACCTTC
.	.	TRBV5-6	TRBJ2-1	CASSWGTGGEQFF	TGTGCCAGCAGCTGGGGGACGGGTGGTGAGCAGTTCTTC
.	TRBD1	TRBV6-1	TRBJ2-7	CASSVPGTGYFEQYF	TGTGCCAGCAGTGTACCTGGGACAGGGTACTTCGAGCAGTACTTC
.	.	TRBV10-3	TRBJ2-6	CAISDEGSGANVLTF	TGTGCCATCAGTGACGAGGGGTCTGGGGCCAACGTCCTGACTTTC
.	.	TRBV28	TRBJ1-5	CASSLLSEISPQHF	TGTGCCAGCAGTTTATTGTCGGAGATCTCGCCCCAGCATTTT
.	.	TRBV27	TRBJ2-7	CASSLWDGYEQYF	TGTGCCAGCAGTCTCTGGGACGGCTACGAGCAGTACTTC
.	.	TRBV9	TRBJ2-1	CASSGLTSEQFF	TGTGCCAGCAGCGGACTCACAAGTGAGCAGTTCTTC
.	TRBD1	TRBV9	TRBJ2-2	CASSARTGVAGELFF	TGTGCCAGCAGCGCGCGGACAGGGGTGGCCGGGGAGCTGTTTTTT
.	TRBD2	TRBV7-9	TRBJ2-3	CASSLGGRLLWGQYF	TGTGCCAGCAGCTTGGGCGGGAGACTACTCTGGGGGCAGTATTTT
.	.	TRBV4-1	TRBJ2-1	CASSPGFRLVEQFF	TGCGCCAGCAGCCCGGGTTTTCGTCTCGTTGAGCAGTTCTTC
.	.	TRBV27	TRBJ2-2	CASSLAGVLNTGELFF	TGTGCCAGCAGTTTAGCTGGGGTCCTGAACACCGGGGAGCTGTTTTTT
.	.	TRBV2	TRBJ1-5	CASRAVGGSNQPQHF	TGTGCCAGCAGGGCCGTTGGGGGTAGCAATCAGCCCCAGCATTTT
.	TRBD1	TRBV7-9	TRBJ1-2	CASSSRGQGAEDYGYTF	TGTGCCAGCAGCTCCCGGGGACAGGGGGCAGAAGACTATGGCTACACCTTC
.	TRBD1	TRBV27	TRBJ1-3	CASSMTKDRVNPGGNTIYF	TGTGCCAGCAGCATGACCAAGGACAGGGTAAACCCCGGTGGAAACACCATATATTTT
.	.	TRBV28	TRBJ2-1	CASSPRTNPPNEQFF	TGTGCCAGCAGCCCACGGACTAACCCTCCCAATGAGCAGTTCTTC
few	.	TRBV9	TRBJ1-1	CASSVGGRTEAFF	TGTGCCAGCAGCGTAGGGGGACGGACTGAAGCTTTCTTT
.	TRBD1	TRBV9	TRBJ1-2	CASSEPRTGEGYTF	TGTGCCAGCAGCGAGCCGCGGACAGGGGAAGGCTACACCTTC
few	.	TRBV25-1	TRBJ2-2	CASSGDLNTGELFF	TGTGCCAGCAGTGGGGACTTGAACACCGGGGAGCTGTTTTTT
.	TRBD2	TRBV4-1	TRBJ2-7	CASSLQASGSYEQYF	TGCGCCAGCAGTCTTCAGGCTAGCGGATCCTACGAGCAGTACTTC
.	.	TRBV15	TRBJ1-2	CATSRDRPLPQYGYTF	TGTGCCACCAGCAGAGACCGGCCGCTTCCCCAATATGGCTACACCTTC
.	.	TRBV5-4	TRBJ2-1	CASSLAGEEQFF	TGTGCCAGCAGCTTGGCAGGGGAGGAGCAGTTCTTC
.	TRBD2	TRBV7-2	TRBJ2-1	CASSRLAGGPTNEQFF	TGTGCCAGCAGCCGATTAGCGGGAGGGCCTACTAATGAGCAGTTCTTC
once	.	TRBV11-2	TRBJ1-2	CASSLGGAIGGYTF	TGTGCCAGCAGCTTGGGCGGCGCCATAGGTGGCTACACCTTC
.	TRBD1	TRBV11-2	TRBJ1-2	CASSRGIGTGSTF	TGTGCCAGCAGCCGAGGGATCGGGACAGGGAGCACCTTC
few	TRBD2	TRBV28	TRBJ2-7	CASSRTSGIYEQYF	TGTGCCAGCAGTCGGACTAGCGGGATATACGAGCAGTACTTC
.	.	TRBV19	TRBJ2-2	CASSIVPGHTGELFF	TGTGCCAGTAGTATAGTTCCGGGGCACACCGGGGAGCTGTTTTTT
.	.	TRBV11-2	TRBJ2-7	CASSLRTEPYEQYF	TGTGCCAGCAGCCTACGGACGGAACCCTACGAGCAGTACTTC
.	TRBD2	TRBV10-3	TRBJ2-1	CAIRGETGTSGPSSYNEQFF	TGTGCCATCAGGGGTGAGACCGGGACTAGCGGACCGAGCTCCTACAATGAGCAGTTCTTC
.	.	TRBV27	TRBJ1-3	CASSLRGYPDTIYF	TGTGCCAGCAGTTTACGGGGCTACCCGGACACCATATATTTT
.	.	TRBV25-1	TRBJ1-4	CASSLLGKLFF	TGTGCCAGCAGTCTTCTGGGAAAACTGTTTTTT
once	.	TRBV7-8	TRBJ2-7	CASSPTRDDAYEQYF	TGTGCCAGCAGCCCCACCCGGGATGACGCCTACGAGCAGTACTTC